These 5 T cell receptor beta chains were sequenced from one sample in a study of identical twins. TCRdb passed the 5' RACE reads through MiXCR, listing each CDR3 protein once. The repertoire holds roughly 700,000 distinct CDR3 sequences, with under 9% as singletons. The same data also contributed to another study, on yellow fever vaccine responses in identical twins.

Source material: PBMCs. The receptors stem from a woman under 30 in good health.

J is TRBJ1-1 and V is TRBV6-2 or TRBV6-3; D is undetermined. Germline CDR1 and CDR2: MNHEY and SVGEGT. The ends were cut back, 5 bases at V and 6 bases at J, with 16 bases in the middle. This CDR3 region has 14 residues. In nucleotides, the CDR3 is TGTGCCAGCAGTGACCCCGACTCAGGCGCTGAAGCTTTCTTT. Translated: CASSDPDSGAEAFF.

This clonotype was counted only a few times. The CDR3 DNA follows: TGTGCCAGCAGTTTAGCGGGGGGGCGTCGCGAGACCCAGTACTTC. Translated, it gives CASSLAGGRRETQYF. V usage is TRBV27 and J usage is TRBJ2-5, with 9 bases matching TRBD2. Trimming at V came to 2 bases and at J to 5 bases, leaving 6 bases not matched to a gene. This CDR3 has 15 amino acids. Germline lookup yields CDR1 MNHEY and CDR2 SMNVEV (reference sequence).

The chain employs TRBV7-3 and TRBJ2-1; 9 bases agree with TRBD2. The CDR3 is 15 residues long. Per germline, CDR1 SGHTA and CDR2 FQGTGA. V lost 1 base and J lost 10; bases outside the gene matches: 8. CDR3 sequence: CASSLRPTLAGEQFF. The CDR3 bases are TGTGCCAGCAGCTTAAGACCCACCCTAGCGGGGGAGCAGTTCTTC. The complete variable domain, with remaining parts taken from reference TRBV7-3 and TRBJ2-1, reads GAGVSQTPSNKVTEKGKYVELRCDPISGHTALYWYRQSLGQGPEFLIYFQGTGAADDSGLPNDRFFAVRPEGSVSTLKIQRTERGDSAVYLCASSLRPTLAGEQFFGPGTRLTVL.

This clonotype showed up just a few times. The chain recombines TRBV10-3 with TRBJ1-5; TRBD1 aligns across 7 bases. V lost 3 bases, J lost 5 bases, and 4 bases stayed unmatched. The CDR3 runs to 14 residues. CDR1 is ENHRY and CDR2 is SYGVKD in the germline V gene. CDR3 protein: CAISDRGTDQPQHF. The DNA for the CDR3 is TGTGCCATCAGTGACAGGGGGACAGATCAGCCCCAGCATTTT.

This clonotype was observed a handful of times. J is TRBJ2-3 and V is TRBV6-2 or TRBV6-3, with 9 bases identical to TRBD2. The CDR3 consists of 16 residues. V was clipped by 4 bases and J by 5 bases; unmatched bases: 10. The germline V gene has CDR1 MNHEY and CDR2 SVGEGT. The chain's CDR3 is CASSSPTGRGGDTQYF. Here the CDR3 DNA reads TGTGCCAGCAGTTCCCCGACTGGGCGGGGGGGAGATACGCAGTATTTT.